This TCR beta chain comes out of a study of T cell changes during pregnancy in multiple sclerosis. The germline CDR1 and CDR2 sequences are SGHTA and FQGNSA. The CDR3 spans 18 residues. The J segment lost 1 base and the V segment lost 4 bases, leaving 15 bases of the junction unmatched. Using immunoSEQ multiplex PCR, the repertoire was profiled, and TCRdb retains in-frame clones only, with some absent. The profile covers tens of thousands of clones, with 89% appearing a single time and 0.5% to 0.65% taken by the ten largest. The rearrangement links TRBV7-2 to TRBJ2-5; 7 bases are a match to TRBD1. The receptor was derived from a female donor with multiple sclerosis, enrolled in a pregnancy study. The specimen comprised CD4+ T cells from peripheral blood mononuclear cells, sampled in the first trimester of pregnancy. The CDR3 DNA reads as TGTGCCAGCAGCTCAATGATACCCAAGGGGGCCCCCCAAGAGACCCAGTACTTC. Residues: CASSSMIPKGAPQETQYF. The full variable domain, completed using reference TRBV7-2 and TRBJ2-5, is GAGVSQSPSNKVTEKGKDVELRCDPISGHTALYWYRQSLGQGLEFLIYFQGNSAPDKSGLPSDRFSAERTGGSVSTLTIQRTQQEDSAVYLCASSSMIPKGAPQETQYFGPGTRLLVL.